Following are 20 T cell receptor beta chains from one sample sequenced in a study of control samples from healthy donors and cancer patients. Here immunoSEQ multiplex PCR was the method, and the copy in TCRdb shows in-frame clones only, minus some. The repertoire holds approximately 97,000 clones, with just over 90% as singletons. Sequenced sample: blood. These receptors were obtained from a woman under 30 in good health.

The chain links TRBV6-5 to TRBJ2-1; 9 bases align to TRBD2. CDR3 length: 16 residues. V shed 4 bases and J 6 bases; nucleotides not matched to a gene: 10. The germline V gene has CDR1 MNHEY and CDR2 SVGAGI. As DNA, the CDR3 is TGTGCCAGCAGTTTAGCGGGGGCCCTTCCGGGCAATGAGCAGTTCTTC. Translation: CASSLAGALPGNEQFF.

This clone was counted between two and nine times. The chain is built from TRBV10-3 and TRBJ1-2; TRBD1 might be the D (6 bases). The V gene lost 3 bases and the J gene lost 4 bases, with 15 bases spanning the gap. The CDR3 covers 15 residues. Germline CDR1 is ENHRY and CDR2 is SYGVKD. The CDR3 protein is CAISDEGVAGYGYTF. DNA for the CDR3: TGTGCCATCAGTGATGAGGGGGTCGCTGGCTATGGCTACACCTTC.

The rearrangement links TRBV5-1 to TRBJ2-5; 7 bases match TRBD1. V shed 8 bases and J 4 bases; nucleotides not matched to a gene: 8. The CDR3 spans 13 residues. Germline loops: CDR1 SGHRS, CDR2 YFSETQ. The CDR3 nucleotides read TGCGCCAGTCAAAGGGGGCGTGGAGAGACCCAGTACTTC. Protein product: CASQRGRGETQYF.

As for this clone: The sample carries other DNA sequences with the same CDR3. The rearrangement uses TRBV2 and TRBJ2-3, with D hard to call. Germline CDR1 is SNHLY and CDR2 is FYNNEI. V dropped 5 bases and J dropped 0 bases, with 6 bases sitting between them. This CDR3 contains 13 residues. The CDR3 coding sequence is TGTGCCAGCAGTCTGGACAGCACAGATACGCAGTATTTT. Translating it yields CASSLDSTDTQYF.

The chain carries TRBV9 and TRBJ2-7; 9 bases fit TRBD1. V was pared by 4 bases and J by 1 base, with 6 bases of the junction left unmatched. In germline, CDR1 is SGDLS, CDR2 YYNGEE. The CDR3 sequence is 15 residues long. CDR3 sequence: CASSPRDRASYEQYF. CDR3 bases: TGTGCCAGCAGCCCCCGGGACAGGGCGTCCTACGAGCAGTACTTC.

The chain is built from TRBV5-1 and TRBJ1-1; tentatively, D is TRBD1 (5 bases). CDR1 and CDR2 from the germline V gene are SGHRS and YFSETQ. This CDR3 comprises 13 residues. The V end lost 7 bases, the J end lost 4 bases, and 14 bases lay between the germline ends. The CDR3 spells CASALQVGTEAFF. The CDR3 nucleotides are TGCGCCAGCGCCCTACAGGTGGGCACTGAAGCTTTCTTT.

The chain is built from TRBV19 and TRBJ2-5; 7 bases are a match to TRBD2. The CDR3 is made up of 14 amino acids. Germline CDR1 is LNHDA and CDR2 is SQIVND (reference sequence). Unmatched junction bases numbered 10, after V lost 7 bases and J lost 5 bases. CDR3 DNA: TGTGCCAGTAAGCGGGGCCCCCATGTGGAGACCCAGTACTTC. As protein: CASKRGPHVETQYF.

The chain recombines TRBV27 with TRBJ2-1; TRBD2 matches at 7 bases. The junction had 11 bases not matched to a gene; V was cut back by 5 bases and J by 7 bases. This CDR3 contains 15 residues. In germline, CDR1 is MNHEY, CDR2 SMNVEV (reference sequence). The CDR3 region has the DNA TGTGCCAGCAGTCCCCTCCACGGGAGGTTAAATGAGCAGTTCTTC. This encodes CASSPLHGRLNEQFF.

The chain joins TRBV6-5 to TRBJ2-1; no reliable D call. Germline CDR1 and CDR2: MNHEY and SVGAGI. Trimming removed 4 bases from V and 6 bases from J, with 13 bases in between. This CDR3 comprises 14 residues. The CDR3 is CASSFQPPFNEQFF. In nucleotides, the CDR3 is TGTGCCAGCAGTTTTCAACCACCCTTCAATGAGCAGTTCTTC.

This clone has only a few counts. The chain employs TRBV5-4 and TRBJ1-3, with a weak D call TRBD1 (5 bases). V was shortened by 0 bases and J by 0 bases, with 10 bases between the two germline ends. Germline lookup yields CDR1 SGHNT and CDR2 YYREEE (reference sequence). The CDR3 length is 16 residues. CDR3 sequence: CASSLAGESSGNTIYF. The CDR3 DNA reads TGTGCCAGCAGCTTGGCGGGGGAGAGCTCTGGAAACACCATATATTTT.

This clone has only one observation. The chain couples TRBV30 to TRBJ1-1; TRBD1 matches at 8 bases. In germline, CDR1 is GTSNPN, CDR2 SVGIG (reference sequence). The CDR3 has 16 amino acids. Losses at the gene ends were 1 base for V and 2 bases for J; bases not matched to a gene: 9. Here the CDR3 reads CAWSAKAQGVNTEAFF. The CDR3 DNA reads TGTGCCTGGAGTGCAAAAGCACAGGGGGTTAACACTGAAGCTTTCTTT.

The rearrangement uses TRBV19 and TRBJ2-2, with D maybe TRBD2 (6 bases). Trimming took off 4 bases at V and 5 bases at J, with 11 bases between the two ends. Germline CDR1 and CDR2: LNHDA and SQIVND (reference sequence). The CDR3 runs 14 residues. As DNA, the CDR3 is TGTGCCAGTAGTAACGTGGGAGGTACCGGGGAGCTGTTTTTT. It codes for CASSNVGGTGELFF.

The chain couples TRBV16 to TRBJ2-7; tentatively, D is TRBD1 (6 bases). This CDR3 has 14 residues. The germline V gene encodes CDR1 KGHSY and CDR2 FQNENV. V was pared by 4 bases and J by 5 bases, with 15 bases between. The CDR3 sequence is CASSPGPGEHEQYF. CDR3 DNA sequence: TGTGCCAGCAGCCCCGGACCAGGGGAACACGAGCAGTACTTC.

This chain links TRBV6-5 with TRBJ1-2; possible D gene TRBD1, 5 bases. Trimming cost V 6 bases and J 3 bases, with 8 bases left between them. CDR1 and CDR2 from the germline V gene are MNHEY and SVGAGI. CDR3 size: 12 residues. Here the CDR3 DNA reads TGTGCCAGCAGAGACAGAGACTATGGCTACACCTTC. It translates to CASRDRDYGYTF.

The gene calls are TRBV2 and TRBJ1-1; 9 positions agree with TRBD1. The V gene's germline CDR1 is SNHLY and CDR2 FYNNEI. This CDR3 comprises 13 residues. V was pared by 6 bases and J by 4 bases, with 3 bases of the junction left unmatched. The CDR3 nucleotides are TGTGCCAGCAGGGTGGGACAGGGCACTGAAGCTTTCTTT. Its translation is CASRVGQGTEAFF.

The V and J genes are TRBV7-9 and TRBJ1-2, with 10 bases matching TRBD1. J was trimmed by 4 bases and V by 5 bases; bases with no gene match: 4. Germline V lookup: CDR1 SEHNR, CDR2 FQNEAQ (reference sequence). This CDR3 is 14 amino acids long. Written as DNA, the CDR3 is TGTGCCAGCAGCCGCTGGACAGGGGGCTATGGCTACACCTTC. It encodes CASSRWTGGYGYTF.

The V call is TRBV9, the J call TRBJ2-3; D ambiguous. Germline assignment: CDR1 SGDLS and CDR2 YYNGEE. This CDR3 spans 12 amino acids. Between the trimmed V and J ends, which lost 2 bases and 3 bases, there was a span of 4 bases. CDR3 sequence (DNA): TGTGCCAGCAGCGTTTCAACAGATACGCAGTATTTT. This translates into CASSVSTDTQYF.

The chain carries TRBV29-1 and TRBJ1-1, with 8 nucleotides matching TRBD1. The ends lost 6 bases at V and 10 bases at J; junction bases unmatched: 16. This CDR3 comprises 14 residues. Looked up from germline, CDR1 is SQVTM and CDR2 is ANQGSEA. The CDR3: CSVPLGETGTGAFF. The CDR3 DNA sequence: TGCAGCGTCCCCCTGGGGGAGACGGGGACAGGAGCTTTCTTT.

A single count supports this clone. The chain is built from TRBV27 and TRBJ1-1, with D perhaps TRBD1 (5 bases). V dropped 4 bases and J dropped 5 bases, with 20 bases sitting between them. This CDR3 region has 16 residues. Germline values: CDR1 MNHEY, CDR2 SMNVEV (reference sequence). Here the CDR3 reads CASSSITPGDWTEAFF. For the CDR3, the DNA is TGTGCCAGCAGTTCGATAACCCCGGGGGACTGGACTGAAGCTTTCTTT.

V and J are TRBV5-1 and TRBJ2-3; 13 nucleotides match TRBD2. The CDR3 spans 17 residues. V shed 4 bases and J 4 bases; nucleotides not matched to a gene: 9. Germline V gene data show CDR1 as SGHRS and CDR2 as YFSETQ. CDR3 sequence: CASSTLTSGRIPDTQYF. CDR3 DNA: TGCGCCAGCAGCACCTTGACTAGCGGGAGGATACCAGATACGCAGTATTTT.